This entry describes one T cell receptor (beta chain). The antigen is undetermined. Samples were taken at baseline and on day 1 of cycles 4 and 7. Sequencing was performed with immunoSEQ multiplex PCR; in TCRdb, only in-frame clones are kept and a portion is missing. The sample consists of 60,000 or so clones, roughly 89% of them appearing once. This record belongs to a study of OX40 agonist ivuxolimab in advanced cancers. Study information: Hepatocellular carcinoma, melanoma, renal cell or head and neck cancer was diagnosed in the dose-escalation patients. It was permissible to have had prior anti-PD-1, anti-PD-L1 or anti-CTLA-4 therapy, and less than 45% had some. Study conclusions and caveats: Compared with CD4+, CD8+ T cells on average had more expanded clones.

The germline V and J ends were trimmed by 4 bases and 6 bases, with 9 bases remaining between them. This CDR3 comprises 12 residues. Germline-derived CDR1 and CDR2 are MNHNS and SASEGT. The sequence was collected from an adult with an advanced solid tumor such as melanoma, head and neck, liver or kidney cancer. This chain connects TRBV6-1 to TRBJ1-1; the D gene is possibly TRBD1 (5 bases). The specimen was CD4+ or CD8+ T cells sorted from blood, collected in a trial of the OX40 agonist ivuxolimab. The CDR3: CASSVGGAEAFF. CDR3 DNA sequence: TGTGCCAGCAGTGTCGGGGGTGCTGAAGCTTTCTTT.